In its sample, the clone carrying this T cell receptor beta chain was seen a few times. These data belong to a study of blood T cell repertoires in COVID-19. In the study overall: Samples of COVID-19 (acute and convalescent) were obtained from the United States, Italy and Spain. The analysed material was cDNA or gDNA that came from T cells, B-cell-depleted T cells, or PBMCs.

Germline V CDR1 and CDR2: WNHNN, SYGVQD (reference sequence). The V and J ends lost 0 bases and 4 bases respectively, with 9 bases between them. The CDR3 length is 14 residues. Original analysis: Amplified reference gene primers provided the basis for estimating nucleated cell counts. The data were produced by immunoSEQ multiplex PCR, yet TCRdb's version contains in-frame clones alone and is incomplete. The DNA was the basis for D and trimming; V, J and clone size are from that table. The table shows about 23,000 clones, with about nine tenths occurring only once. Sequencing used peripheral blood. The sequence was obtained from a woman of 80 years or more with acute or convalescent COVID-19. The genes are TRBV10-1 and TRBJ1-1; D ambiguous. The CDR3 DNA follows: TGCGCCAGCAGTGAGTCGATAGCGGCCACTGAAGCTTTCTTT. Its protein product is CASSESIAATEAFF.